This T cell receptor beta chain was obtained from a study of Graves' ophthalmopathy and Graves' hyperthyroidism. This clonotype was seen many times. RNA transcripts provided the template for amplifying TCR beta CDR3 regions. A first-round RT-PCR used HTBI primers, followed by a second-round multiplex PCR. TCRdb reanalysed the multiplex PCR reads using MiXCR and keeps one entry per CDR3 protein. This sample has roughly 1.1 million distinct CDR3 sequences, with 35% to 40% found just once. This CDR3 has 13 amino acids. Looked up from germline, CDR1 is DFQATT and CDR2 is SNEGSKA (reference sequence). The trim removed 3 bases at V and 5 bases at J, leaving 5 bases unmatched.

Sample: peripheral blood or thyroid tissue (not recorded which). V usage is TRBV20-1 and J usage is TRBJ2-5; 8 bases line up with TRBD1. This TCR derives from an adult man with Graves' hyperthyroidism. CDR3 nucleotide sequence: TGCAGTGCTAGTCGCAGGGGGCGGGAGACCCAGTACTTC. Translated: CSASRRGRETQYF.